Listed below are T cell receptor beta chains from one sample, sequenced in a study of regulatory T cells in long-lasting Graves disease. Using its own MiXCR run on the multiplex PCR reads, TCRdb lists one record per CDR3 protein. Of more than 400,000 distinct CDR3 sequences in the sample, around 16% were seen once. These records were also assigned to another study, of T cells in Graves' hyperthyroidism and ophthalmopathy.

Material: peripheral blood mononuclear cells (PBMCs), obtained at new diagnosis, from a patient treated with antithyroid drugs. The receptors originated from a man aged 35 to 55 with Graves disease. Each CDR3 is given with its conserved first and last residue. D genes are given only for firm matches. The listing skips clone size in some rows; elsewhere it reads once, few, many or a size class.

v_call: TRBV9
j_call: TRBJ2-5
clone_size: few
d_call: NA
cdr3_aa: CASSADGVRVQYF
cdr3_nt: TGTGCCAGCAGCGCCGACGGCGTCAGAGTCCAGTACTTC

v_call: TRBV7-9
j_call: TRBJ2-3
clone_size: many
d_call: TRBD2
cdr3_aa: CASSLSLAGSGQYF
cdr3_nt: TGTGCCAGCAGCTTATCGCTAGCGGGATCAGGGCAGTATTTT

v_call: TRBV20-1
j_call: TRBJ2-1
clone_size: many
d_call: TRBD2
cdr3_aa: CSARAFTSGRANEQFF
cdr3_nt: TGCAGTGCTAGAGCTTTCACTAGCGGGAGGGCCAATGAGCAGTTCTTC

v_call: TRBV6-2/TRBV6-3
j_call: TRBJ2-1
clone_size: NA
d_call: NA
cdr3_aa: CASSYFFGSYNEQFF
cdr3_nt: TGTGCCAGCAGTTACTTCTTCGGGTCCTACAATGAGCAGTTCTTC

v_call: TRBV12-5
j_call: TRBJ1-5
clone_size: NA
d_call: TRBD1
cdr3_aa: CASGSPGQGVAQPQHF
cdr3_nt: TGTGCTAGTGGTTCGCCGGGACAGGGAGTCGCTCAGCCCCAGCATTTT

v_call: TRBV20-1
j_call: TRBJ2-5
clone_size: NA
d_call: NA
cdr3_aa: CSASPGDPRAAPETQYF
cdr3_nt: TGCAGTGCTAGTCCAGGGGACCCCCGGGCGGCTCCAGAGACCCAGTACTTC

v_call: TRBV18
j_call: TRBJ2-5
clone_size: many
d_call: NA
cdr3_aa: CASSPAKETQYF
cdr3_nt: TGTGCCAGCTCACCAGCGAAAGAGACCCAGTACTTC

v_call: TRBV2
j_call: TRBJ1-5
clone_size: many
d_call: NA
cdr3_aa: CASSEPYSNQPQHF
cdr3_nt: TGTGCCAGCAGTGAACCATATAGCAATCAGCCCCAGCATTTT

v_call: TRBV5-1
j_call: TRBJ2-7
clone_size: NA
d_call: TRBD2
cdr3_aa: CASSPIAGVNTLQYF
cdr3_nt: TGCGCCAGCAGCCCCATAGCGGGAGTCAACACCTTACAGTACTTC

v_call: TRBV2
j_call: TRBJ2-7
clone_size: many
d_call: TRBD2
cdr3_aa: CASSITSGVGEQYF
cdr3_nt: TGTGCCAGCAGTATTACTAGCGGCGTCGGCGAGCAGTACTTC

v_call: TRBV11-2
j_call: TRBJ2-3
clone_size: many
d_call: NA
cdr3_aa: CASSLEYGGGGDTQYF
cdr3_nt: TGTGCCAGCAGCTTAGAATACGGGGGCGGAGGAGATACGCAGTATTTT

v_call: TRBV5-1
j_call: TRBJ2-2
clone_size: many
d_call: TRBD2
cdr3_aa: CASSSRAGVTGELFF
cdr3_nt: TGCGCCAGCAGCTCGCGAGCGGGAGTGACCGGGGAGCTGTTTTTT

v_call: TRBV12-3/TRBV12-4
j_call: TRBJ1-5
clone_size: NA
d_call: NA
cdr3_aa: CASSPWGGNQPQHF
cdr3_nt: TGTGCCAGCAGTCCCTGGGGCGGGAATCAGCCCCAGCATTTT

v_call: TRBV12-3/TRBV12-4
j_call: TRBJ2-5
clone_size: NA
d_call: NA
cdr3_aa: CASSRTETRETQYF
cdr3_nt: TGTGCCAGCAGTCGGACAGAGACTCGGGAGACCCAGTACTTC

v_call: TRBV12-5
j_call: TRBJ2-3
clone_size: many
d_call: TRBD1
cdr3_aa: CASGLGGQGTQYF
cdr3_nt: TGTGCTAGTGGTTTGGGGGGACAGGGGACGCAGTATTTT

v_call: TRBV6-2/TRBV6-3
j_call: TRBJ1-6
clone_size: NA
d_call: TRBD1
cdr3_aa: CASSYSRQGDSPLHF
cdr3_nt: TGTGCCAGCAGTTACTCGAGGCAGGGGGATTCACCCCTCCACTTT

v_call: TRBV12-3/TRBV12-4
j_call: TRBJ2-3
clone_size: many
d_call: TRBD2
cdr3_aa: CASSRRGLAGGPDTQYF
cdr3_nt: TGTGCCAGCAGTCGGAGAGGACTAGCGGGAGGGCCAGATACGCAGTATTTT

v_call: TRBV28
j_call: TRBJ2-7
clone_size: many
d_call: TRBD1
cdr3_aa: CASTSIIRQGSYEQYF
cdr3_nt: TGTGCCAGCACCTCTATCATCCGACAGGGATCCTACGAGCAGTACTTC

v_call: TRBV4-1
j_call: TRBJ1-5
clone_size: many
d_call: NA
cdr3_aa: CASSQDDSVNQPQHF
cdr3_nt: TGCGCCAGCAGCCAAGATGATAGCGTTAATCAGCCCCAGCATTTT

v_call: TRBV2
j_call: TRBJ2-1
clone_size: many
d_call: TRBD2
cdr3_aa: CASTGTSGRADEQFF
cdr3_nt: TGTGCCAGCACTGGGACTAGCGGGAGAGCAGATGAGCAGTTCTTC

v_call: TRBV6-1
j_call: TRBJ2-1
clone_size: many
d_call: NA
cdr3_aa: CASTQPPWNEQFF
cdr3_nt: TGTGCCAGCACCCAACCCCCTTGGAATGAGCAGTTCTTC

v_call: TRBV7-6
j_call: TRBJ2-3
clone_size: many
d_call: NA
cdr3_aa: CASSSGVTDTQYF
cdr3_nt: TGTGCCAGCAGCTCCGGCGTCACAGATACGCAGTATTTT

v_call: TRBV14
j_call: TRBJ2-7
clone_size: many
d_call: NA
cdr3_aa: CASSQAGSNEQYF
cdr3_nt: TGTGCCAGCAGCCAAGCAGGGAGCAACGAGCAGTACTTC

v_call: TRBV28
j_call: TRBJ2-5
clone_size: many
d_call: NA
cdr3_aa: CASSFGVPETQYF
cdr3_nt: TGTGCCAGCAGTTTTGGGGTACCGGAGACCCAGTACTTC

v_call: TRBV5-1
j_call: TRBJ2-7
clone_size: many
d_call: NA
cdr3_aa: CASSLDRAGEQYF
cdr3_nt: TGCGCCAGCAGCTTGGACAGGGCCGGCGAGCAGTACTTC

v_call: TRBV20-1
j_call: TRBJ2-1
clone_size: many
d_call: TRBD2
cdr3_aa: CSASSGRAHNEQFF
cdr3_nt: TGCAGTGCCTCGAGCGGGAGGGCCCACAATGAGCAGTTCTTC

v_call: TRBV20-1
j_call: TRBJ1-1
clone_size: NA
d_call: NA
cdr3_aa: CSARRGAINTEAFF
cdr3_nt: TGCAGTGCTCGTCGAGGGGCAATCAACACTGAAGCTTTCTTT

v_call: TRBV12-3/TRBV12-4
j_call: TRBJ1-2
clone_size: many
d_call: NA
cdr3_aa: CASSFGENYGYTF
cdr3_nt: TGTGCCAGCAGTTTCGGGGAAAACTATGGCTACACCTTC

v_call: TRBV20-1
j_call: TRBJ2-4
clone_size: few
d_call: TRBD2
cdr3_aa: CSAGGGVGKNIQYF
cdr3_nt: TGCAGTGCGGGGGGGGGGGTCGGCAAAAACATTCAGTACTTC

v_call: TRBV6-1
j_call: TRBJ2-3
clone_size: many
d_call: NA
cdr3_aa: CASGEIGPSGSTDTQYF
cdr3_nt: TGTGCCAGCGGTGAGATTGGACCTTCGGGGAGCACAGATACGCAGTATTTT

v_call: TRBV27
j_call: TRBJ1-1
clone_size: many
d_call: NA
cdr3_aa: CASSSLREAFF
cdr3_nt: TGTGCCAGCAGTTCCTTACGGGAAGCTTTCTTT

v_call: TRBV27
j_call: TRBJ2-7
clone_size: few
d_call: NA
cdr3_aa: CASRYFLNSYEQYF
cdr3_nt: TGTGCCAGCCGGTACTTTCTTAACTCCTACGAGCAGTACTTC

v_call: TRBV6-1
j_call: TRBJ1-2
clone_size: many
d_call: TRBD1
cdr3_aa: CASSPQTGDYGYTF
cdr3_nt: TGTGCCAGCAGTCCACAGACAGGGGACTATGGCTACACCTTC

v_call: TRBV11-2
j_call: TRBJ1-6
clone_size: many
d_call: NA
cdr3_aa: CASSPRDTYNSPLHF
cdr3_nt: TGTGCCAGCAGCCCGCGGGACACCTATAATTCACCCCTCCACTTT

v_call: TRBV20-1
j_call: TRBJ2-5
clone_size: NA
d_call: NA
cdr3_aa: CSARPIPIVETQYF
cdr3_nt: TGCAGTGCTAGGCCCATTCCCATTGTAGAGACCCAGTACTTC

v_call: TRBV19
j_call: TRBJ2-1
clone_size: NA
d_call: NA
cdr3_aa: CASSIDLGNEQFF
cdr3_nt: TGTGCCAGTAGTATAGATCTCGGGAATGAGCAGTTCTTC

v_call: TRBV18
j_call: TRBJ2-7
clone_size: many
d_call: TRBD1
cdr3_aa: CASSQLQGAGEQYF
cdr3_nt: TGTGCCAGCTCCCAGTTACAGGGGGCGGGAGAGCAGTACTTC

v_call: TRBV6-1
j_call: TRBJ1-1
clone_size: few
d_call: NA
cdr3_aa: CASSEDHRGTEAFF
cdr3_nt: TGTGCCAGCAGTGAAGACCATCGAGGCACTGAAGCTTTCTTT

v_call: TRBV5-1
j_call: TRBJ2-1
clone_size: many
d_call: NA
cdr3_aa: CASSPVPQRNEQFF
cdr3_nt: TGCGCCAGCAGCCCTGTACCCCAGCGCAATGAGCAGTTCTTC

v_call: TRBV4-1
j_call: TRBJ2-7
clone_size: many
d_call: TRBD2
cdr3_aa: CASSRSPPGLAGIYEQYF
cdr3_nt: TGCGCCAGCAGCCGATCACCACCGGGGCTAGCGGGAATCTACGAGCAGTACTTC

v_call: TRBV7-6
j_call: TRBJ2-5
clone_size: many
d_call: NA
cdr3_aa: CASSGGTLQTQYF
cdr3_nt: TGTGCCAGCAGCGGCGGGACCTTGCAGACCCAGTACTTC

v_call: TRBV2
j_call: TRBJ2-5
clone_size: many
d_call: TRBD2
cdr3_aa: CASSVSSGTVTQYF
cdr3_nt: TGTGCCAGCAGTGTCAGCAGCGGGACCGTGACCCAGTACTTC

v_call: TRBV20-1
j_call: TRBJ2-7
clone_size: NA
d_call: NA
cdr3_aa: CNARDRLIGEQYF
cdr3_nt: TGCAATGCTAGAGACAGGCTAATCGGCGAGCAGTACTTC

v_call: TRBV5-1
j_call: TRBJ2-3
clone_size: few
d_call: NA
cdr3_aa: CASSYRDTTDTQYF
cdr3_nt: TGCGCCAGCAGCTACCGGGACACCACAGATACGCAGTATTTT

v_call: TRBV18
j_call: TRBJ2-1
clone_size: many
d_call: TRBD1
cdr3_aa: CASSPPFRGRSNEQFF
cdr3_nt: TGTGCCAGCTCACCACCTTTCAGGGGGCGTAGCAATGAGCAGTTCTTC

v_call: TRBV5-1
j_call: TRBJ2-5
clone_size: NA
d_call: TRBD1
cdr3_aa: CASSTGQAQQETQYF
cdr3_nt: TGCGCCAGCAGCACGGGACAGGCCCAGCAAGAGACCCAGTACTTC

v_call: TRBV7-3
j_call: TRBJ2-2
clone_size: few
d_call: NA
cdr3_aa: CASSSQPQVGELFF
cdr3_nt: TGTGCCAGCAGCTCACAGCCGCAGGTCGGGGAGCTGTTTTTT

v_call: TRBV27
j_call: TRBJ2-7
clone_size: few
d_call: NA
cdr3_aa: CASSLSPRHFSYEQYF
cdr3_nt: TGTGCCAGCAGTTTATCGCCGCGACACTTCTCCTACGAGCAGTACTTC

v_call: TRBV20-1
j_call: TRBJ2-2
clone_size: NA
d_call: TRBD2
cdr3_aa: CSARPAGITGELFF
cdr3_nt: TGCAGTGCTAGGCCAGCGGGAATCACCGGGGAGCTGTTTTTT

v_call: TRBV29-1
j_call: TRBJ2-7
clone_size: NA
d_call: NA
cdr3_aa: CSVVGPDLYEQYF
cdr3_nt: TGCAGCGTTGTAGGGCCAGATCTCTACGAGCAGTACTTC

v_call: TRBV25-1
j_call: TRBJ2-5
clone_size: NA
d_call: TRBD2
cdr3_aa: CASSEVAGIQETQYF
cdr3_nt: TGTGCCAGCAGTGAAGTAGCGGGAATTCAAGAGACCCAGTACTTC

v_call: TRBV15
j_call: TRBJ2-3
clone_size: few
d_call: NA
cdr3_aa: CATSRDTGIGTDTQYF
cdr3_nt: TGTGCCACCAGCAGAGATACGGGGATAGGCACAGATACGCAGTATTTT

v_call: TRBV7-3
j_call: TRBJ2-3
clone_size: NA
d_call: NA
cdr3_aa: CASSSGWGVADTQYF
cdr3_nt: TGTGCCAGCAGCTCAGGGTGGGGCGTGGCAGATACGCAGTATTTT

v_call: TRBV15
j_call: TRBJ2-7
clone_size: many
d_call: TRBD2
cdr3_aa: CATSRRVAGTYEQYF
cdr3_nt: TGTGCCACCAGCAGACGGGTAGCGGGGACCTACGAGCAGTACTTC

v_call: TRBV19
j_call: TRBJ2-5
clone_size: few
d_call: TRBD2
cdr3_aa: CASSIVPGGETQYF
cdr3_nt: TGTGCCAGTAGTATAGTCCCCGGGGGGGAGACCCAGTACTTC